Presented here are 14 T cell receptor beta chains from one specimen sequenced in a study of cytomegalovirus exposure and HLA in healthy donors. Use of 60 Vbeta and 13 Jbeta primers characterized the PCR. Data came from immunoSEQ multiplex PCR; TCRdb stores just in-frame clones and leaves some out. The table lists 180,000 or so clones, around three quarters of them singletons, with about 2% in the top ten. The sequenced sample was PBMCs. The receptors stem from a woman aged 50 to 65 in good health and CMV-seronegative.

This CDR3 reads CASSFNRGRVGNTIYF. For the CDR3, the DNA is TGTGCCAGCAGCTTTAACAGGGGGCGCGTAGGAAACACCATATATTTT. This chain connects TRBV13 to TRBJ1-3, with TRBD1 matching over 9 bases. Trimming removed 3 bases from V and 4 bases from J; junction bases left unmatched: 7. This CDR3 region has 16 residues. CDR1 is PRHDT, CDR2 FYEKMQ, per germline (reference sequence).

The chain carries TRBV10-3 and TRBJ1-1; possible D gene TRBD1, 6 bases. Trimming removed 6 bases at V and 4 bases at J, with 9 bases between. The germline gives CDR1 ENHRY, CDR2 SYGVKD. The CDR3 length is 12 residues. The DNA for the CDR3 is TGTGCCATCAGGGGGGCGAGCACTGAAGCTTTCTTT. Its protein product is CAIRGASTEAFF.

The genes are TRBV4-1 and TRBJ2-1; D perhaps matches TRBD2 (5 bases). Trimming stripped 0 bases from V and 4 bases from J, with 7 bases between. CDR3 length: 14 amino acids. Germline V lookup: CDR1 MGHRA, CDR2 YSYEKL. CDR3 nucleotides: TGCGCCAGCAGCCAAGAGGACTTTTACAATGAGCAGTTCTTC. Its translation: CASSQEDFYNEQFF.

The J gene is TRBJ2-7, the V gene TRBV11-3; 7 bases line up with TRBD1. Trimming at V came to 1 base and at J to 1 base, leaving 4 bases not matched to a gene. The CDR3 totals 15 residues. The germline gives CDR1 SGHNT, CDR2 YENEEA. The CDR3 reads CASSLGDSGSYEQYF. The CDR3 DNA sequence: TGTGCCAGCAGCTTAGGGGACAGTGGGTCCTACGAGCAGTACTTC.

CDR3 residues: CASTEAGTGGIEQYF. The DNA for the CDR3 is TGTGCCAGCACCGAAGCCGGGACAGGGGGAATAGAGCAGTACTTC. V gene TRBV28 combines with J gene TRBJ2-7; 11 bases are shared with TRBD1. The CDR3 length is 15 residues. J lost 7 bases, V lost 7 bases, and 12 bases had no gene match. Germline V gives CDR1 MDHEN, CDR2 SYDVKM. The full variable domain, rest sourced from reference TRBV28 and TRBJ2-7, is DVKVTQSSRYLVKRTGEKVFLECVQDMDHENMFWYRQDPGLGLRLIYFSYDVKMKEKGDIPEGYSVSREKKERFSLILESASTNQTSMYLCASTEAGTGGIEQYFGPGTRLTVT.

The gene calls are TRBV28 and TRBJ1-2, with 8 bases that match TRBD1. Per the germline V gene, CDR1 is MDHEN and CDR2 is SYDVKM. The trim removed 3 bases at V and 5 bases at J, leaving 8 bases unmatched. The CDR3 covers 15 residues. The CDR3 is CASSLPGQVLYGYTF. The CDR3 DNA reads TGTGCCAGCAGTTTGCCGGGACAGGTTCTTTATGGCTACACCTTC.

This rearrangement joins TRBV4-3 to TRBJ1-4, with TRBD1 matching 10 bases. The J segment lost 8 bases and the V segment lost 4 bases, leaving 7 bases of the junction unmatched. This CDR3 is 15 amino acids long. Germline V gene data show CDR1 as LGHNA and CDR2 as YSLEER. Here the CDR3 DNA reads TGCGCCAGCAGCCCGGGACAGGGGTATTGGGAAAAACTGTTTTTT. It is translated as CASSPGQGYWEKLFF.

This rearrangement joins TRBV5-4 to TRBJ2-3; D unresolved. V lost 0 bases and J lost 0, with 8 bases in between. CDR1 is SGHNT and CDR2 is YYREEE in the germline V gene (reference sequence). The CDR3 extends over 15 amino acids. The CDR3 DNA follows: TGTGCCAGCAGCTTGGTAACCGGTAGCACAGATACGCAGTATTTT. Protein: CASSLVTGSTDTQYF.

The chain combines TRBV6-6 with TRBJ1-5; D unresolved. V shed 7 bases and J shed 6 bases, with 10 bases lying between them. The CDR3 has 12 residues. Germline-derived CDR1 and CDR2 are MNHNY and SVGAGI (reference sequence). The CDR3 loop reads CASTYAGQPQHF. CDR3 nucleotides: TGTGCCAGCACGTACGCGGGTCAGCCCCAGCATTTT.

This chain connects TRBV6-6 to TRBJ2-6; tentative D call: TRBD2 (5 bases). Germline lookup yields CDR1 MNHNY and CDR2 SVGAGI (reference sequence). This CDR3 is 16 amino acids long. V was pared by 3 bases and J by 1 base, with 10 bases between. This chain's CDR3 is CASSYEGVSGANVLTF. As DNA, the CDR3 is TGTGCCAGCAGTTATGAGGGAGTATCTGGGGCCAACGTCCTGACTTTC.

Regarding this clone: Distinct nucleotide sequences in the sample also encode this CDR3. The V and J genes are TRBV28 and TRBJ2-2, with TRBD2 matching 10 bases. Germline-derived CDR1 and CDR2 are MDHEN and SYDVKM. The ends lost 0 bases at V and 5 bases at J; junction bases unmatched: 3. The CDR3 runs to 16 residues. The CDR3 loop is CASSLWSSGGTGELFF. Written as DNA, the CDR3 is TGTGCCAGCAGTTTATGGTCTAGCGGGGGAACCGGGGAGCTGTTTTTT.

This rearrangement joins TRBV2 to TRBJ2-2; 9 nucleotides align to TRBD1. Germline loops: CDR1 SNHLY, CDR2 FYNNEI. The V gene end was trimmed by 6 bases and the J gene end by 3 bases; junction bases not matched to a gene: 5. This CDR3 contains 15 residues. The DNA for the CDR3 is TGTGCCAGCAGCGGGGACAGGGCGGACACCGGGGAGCTGTTTTTT. Amino acid sequence: CASSGDRADTGELFF.

The gene calls are TRBV18 and TRBJ1-1; D ambiguous. The CDR3 has 14 residues. Trimming cost V 6 bases and J 1 base, with 12 bases left between them. Germline-derived CDR1 and CDR2 are KGHSH and LQKENI. The CDR3 sequence is CASSTSMQNTEAFF. In DNA form, the CDR3 reads TGTGCCAGCTCCACCAGTATGCAGAACACTGAAGCTTTCTTT.

The rearrangement joins TRBV2 to TRBJ2-1; D is perhaps TRBD2 (6 bases). Per germline, CDR1 SNHLY and CDR2 FYNNEI. This CDR3 comprises 13 residues. The CDR3 loop reads CAGGKNLRNEQFF. The CDR3 DNA is TGTGCTGGGGGGAAAAACTTGAGGAATGAGCAGTTCTTC.